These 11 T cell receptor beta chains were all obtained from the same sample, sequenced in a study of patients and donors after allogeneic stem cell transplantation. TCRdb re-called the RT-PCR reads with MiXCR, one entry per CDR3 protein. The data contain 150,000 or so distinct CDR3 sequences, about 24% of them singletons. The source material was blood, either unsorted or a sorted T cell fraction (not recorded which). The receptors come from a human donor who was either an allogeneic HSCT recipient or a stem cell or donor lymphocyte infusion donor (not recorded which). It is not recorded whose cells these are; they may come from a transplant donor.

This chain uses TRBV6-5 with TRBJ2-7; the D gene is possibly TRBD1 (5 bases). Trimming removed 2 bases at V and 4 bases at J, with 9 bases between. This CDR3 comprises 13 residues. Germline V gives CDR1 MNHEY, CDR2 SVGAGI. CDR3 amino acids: CASSYRQGYEQYF. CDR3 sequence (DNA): TGTGCCAGCAGTTACCGGCAGGGTTACGAGCAGTACTTC.

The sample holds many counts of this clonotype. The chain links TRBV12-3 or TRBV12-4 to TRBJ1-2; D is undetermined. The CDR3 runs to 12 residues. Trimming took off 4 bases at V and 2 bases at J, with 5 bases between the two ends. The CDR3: CASSSPNYGYTF. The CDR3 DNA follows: TGTGCCAGCAGTTCCCCAAACTATGGCTACACCTTC.

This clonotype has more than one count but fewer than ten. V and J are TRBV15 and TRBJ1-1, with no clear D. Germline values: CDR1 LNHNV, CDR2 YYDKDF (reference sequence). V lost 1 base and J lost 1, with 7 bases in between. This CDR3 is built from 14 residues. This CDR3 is CATSRVGRNTEAFF. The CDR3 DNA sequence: TGTGCCACCAGCAGAGTAGGGCGGAACACTGAAGCTTTCTTT.

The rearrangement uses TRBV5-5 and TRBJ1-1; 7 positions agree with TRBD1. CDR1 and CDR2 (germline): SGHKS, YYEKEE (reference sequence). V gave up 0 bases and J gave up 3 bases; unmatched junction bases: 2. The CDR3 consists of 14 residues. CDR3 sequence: CASSLARGDTEAFF. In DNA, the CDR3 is TGTGCCAGCAGCTTGGCCAGGGGGGACACTGAAGCTTTCTTT.

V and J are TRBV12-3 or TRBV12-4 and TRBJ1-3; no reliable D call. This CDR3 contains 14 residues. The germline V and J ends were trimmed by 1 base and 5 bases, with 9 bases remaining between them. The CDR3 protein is CASSLDGERNTIYF. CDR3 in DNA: TGTGCCAGCAGTTTAGACGGGGAAAGAAACACCATATATTTT.

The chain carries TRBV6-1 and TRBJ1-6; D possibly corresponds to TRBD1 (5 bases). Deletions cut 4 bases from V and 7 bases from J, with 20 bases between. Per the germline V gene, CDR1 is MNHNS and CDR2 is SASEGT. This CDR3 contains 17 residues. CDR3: CASSVVLNGAGNSPLHF. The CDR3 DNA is TGTGCCAGCAGTGTGGTTCTGAACGGGGCCGGGAATTCACCCCTCCACTTT.

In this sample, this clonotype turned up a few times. The chain's CDR3 is CASSPPGAGELFF. The CDR3 DNA reads as TGTGCCAGCTCACCACCCGGGGCCGGGGAGCTGTTTTTT. This chain connects TRBV18 to TRBJ2-2; a possible D gene is TRBD2 (5 bases). The V gene lost 0 bases and the J gene lost 6 bases, with 5 bases spanning the gap. CDR3 length equals 13 residues. From germline, CDR1 is KGHSH and CDR2 LQKENI.

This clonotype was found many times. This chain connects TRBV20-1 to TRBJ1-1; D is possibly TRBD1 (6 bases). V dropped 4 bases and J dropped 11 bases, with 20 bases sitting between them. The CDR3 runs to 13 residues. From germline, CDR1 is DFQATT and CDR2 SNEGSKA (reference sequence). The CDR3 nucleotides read TGCAGTGCTAAACAAACCGGGACACCACGCGCTTTCTTT. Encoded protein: CSAKQTGTPRAFF.

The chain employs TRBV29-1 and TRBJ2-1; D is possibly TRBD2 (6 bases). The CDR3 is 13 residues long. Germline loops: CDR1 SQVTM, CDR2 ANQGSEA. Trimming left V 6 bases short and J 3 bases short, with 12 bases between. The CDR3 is CSVGPGVYNEQFF. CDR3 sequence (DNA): TGCAGCGTCGGACCGGGAGTCTACAATGAGCAGTTCTTC.

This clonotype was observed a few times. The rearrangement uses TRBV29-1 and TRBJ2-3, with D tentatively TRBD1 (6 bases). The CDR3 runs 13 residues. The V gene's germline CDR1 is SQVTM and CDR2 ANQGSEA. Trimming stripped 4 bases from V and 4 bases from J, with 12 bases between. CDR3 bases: TGCAGCGTTGTAAAACAGGGCCCAGATACGCAGTATTTT. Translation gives CSVVKQGPDTQYF.

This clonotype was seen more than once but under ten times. CDR3 nucleotides: TGCAGTGCTAGAGATCTCACGGGGAATTCACCCCTCCACTTT. Amino acids: CSARDLTGNSPLHF. The J gene is TRBJ1-6, the V gene TRBV20-1; no reliable D call. V dropped 0 bases and J dropped 7 bases, with 10 bases sitting between them. Germline CDR1 is DFQATT and CDR2 is SNEGSKA (reference sequence). This CDR3 region has 14 residues.